Listed here are 24 T cell receptor beta chains from one sample, sequenced in a study of blood T cell repertoires in COVID-19 (dated by TCRdb to the early 2020s). Library method: the immunoSEQ multiplex PCR assay. Here the immuneACCESS table is served through TCRdb, limited to in-frame sequences with V and J called. Missing clones are a known gap in these copies; in checked studies unresolved V genes cover under half, and the rest lacks a known reason. Present in this sample are 250,000 to 400,000 clones, about 88% of which were seen just once. The ten largest clones take up 2% to 3% of the sample. Sample: PBMCs or T cells enriched from blood (not recorded which). The source of these receptors is a man in his sixties who had recovered from COVID-19.

The V gene is TRBV9, the J gene TRBJ2-1; TRBD2 matches 9 bases. Germline trimming cut 4 bases from V and 8 bases from J; bases unmatched to any gene: 10. This CDR3 has 15 residues. CDR1 and CDR2 (germline): SGDLS, YYNGEE. In nucleotides, the CDR3 is TGTGCCAGCAGCACGCGCGGGAGGGCCCTCGATGAGCAGTTCTTC. Encoded protein: CASSTRGRALDEQFF.

The rearrangement joins TRBV11-3 to TRBJ2-3; a weak D match, TRBD2 (5 bases). Trimming took off 0 bases at V and 3 bases at J, with 13 bases between the two ends. Germline CDR1 is SGHNT and CDR2 is YENEEA. The CDR3 has 16 amino acids. CDR3 sequence reads: CASSLDGPGDTDTQYF. CDR3 coding DNA: TGTGCCAGCAGCTTAGATGGCCCCGGGGATACAGATACGCAGTATTTT. Looking up the rest from reference TRBV11-3 and TRBJ2-3 gives the full variable domain: EAGVVQSPRYKIIEKKQPVAFWCNPISGHNTLYWYLQNLGQGPELLIRYENEEAVDDSQLPKDRFSAERLKGVDSTLKIQPAELGDSAVYLCASSLDGPGDTDTQYFGPGTRLTVL.

This sequence joins TRBV5-5 and TRBJ1-3, with 7 bases aligning to TRBD1. Germline-derived CDR1 and CDR2 are SGHKS and YYEKEE (reference sequence). This CDR3 is 15 amino acids long. V dropped 4 bases and J dropped 1; count of bases not matched to a gene: 5. The CDR3 sequence: CASSIPRGSGNTIYF. In DNA, the CDR3 is TGTGCCAGCAGCATACCCAGGGGGTCTGGAAACACCATATATTTT.

The rearrangement joins TRBV10-3 to TRBJ1-1; 7 bases agree with TRBD1. The CDR3 sequence is 14 residues long. Germline CDR1 ENHRY, CDR2 SYGVKD. The J segment lost 6 bases and the V segment lost 2 bases, leaving 6 bases of the junction unmatched. The CDR3: CAISETGEIPEAFF. The CDR3 coding sequence is TGTGCCATCAGTGAGACAGGGGAAATTCCTGAAGCTTTCTTT.

The rearrangement joins TRBV7-2 to TRBJ2-5; a weak D match, TRBD2 (6 bases). The V and J ends lost 2 bases and 3 bases respectively, with 10 bases between them. The CDR3 is 14 residues long. The germline V gene has CDR1 SGHTA and CDR2 FQGNSA. In nucleotides, the CDR3 is TGTGCCAGCAGCTTATCTCGCGGGGAAGAGACCCAGTACTTC. Protein: CASSLSRGEETQYF.

The chain links TRBV19 to TRBJ1-1; 7 bases line up with TRBD1. The V segment lost 8 bases and the J segment 6 bases; nucleotides outside the gene matches: 6. The CDR3 contains 12 residues. Per germline, CDR1 LNHDA and CDR2 SQIVND (reference sequence). CDR3 coding DNA: TGTGCCAGTGCGCAGAGGGGGCCTGAAGCTTTCTTT. Amino acid sequence: CASAQRGPEAFF.

This chain joins TRBV15 and TRBJ1-2; D unclear. CDR1 is LNHNV, CDR2 YYDKDF, per germline (reference sequence). The V and J ends lost 0 bases and 4 bases respectively, with 12 bases between them. This CDR3 is built from 15 residues. The CDR3 region is CATSRDRQALYGYTF. The CDR3 nucleotides are TGTGCCACCAGCAGAGATAGGCAGGCCCTCTATGGCTACACCTTC. Drawing the rest from reference TRBV15 and TRBJ1-2, the complete variable domain is DAMVIQNPRYQVTQFGKPVTLSCSQTLNHNVMYWYQQKSSQAPKLLFHYYDKDFNNEADTPDNFQSRRPNTSFCFLDIRSPGLGDTAMYLCATSRDRQALYGYTFGSGTRLTVV.

The chain combines TRBV25-1 with TRBJ2-5, with D unresolved. Trimming stripped 8 bases from V and 0 bases from J, with 7 bases between. The germline V gene has CDR1 MGHDK and CDR2 SYGVNS. This CDR3 has 12 residues. This CDR3 is CASAGDQETQYF. CDR3 bases: TGTGCCAGCGCCGGAGACCAAGAGACCCAGTACTTC.

V and J are TRBV18 and TRBJ2-7; a possible D gene is TRBD1 (5 bases). This CDR3 comprises 15 residues. Per the germline V gene, CDR1 is KGHSH and CDR2 is LQKENI. V was shortened by 3 bases and J by 3 bases, with 15 bases between the two germline ends. The CDR3 loop is CASSPSTASNYEQYF. CDR3 nucleotides: TGTGCCAGCTCACCTTCGACAGCTTCGAACTACGAGCAGTACTTC.

The chain has TRBV12-3 or TRBV12-4 and TRBJ1-3; no reliable D call. Trimming took 6 bases from V and 7 from J, leaving 10 bases between them. The CDR3 contains 12 residues. DNA for the CDR3: TGTGCCAGCAGCAGTGGGCTCAACACCATATATTTT. This encodes CASSSGLNTIYF.

V and J are TRBV11-2 and TRBJ2-7; 11 nucleotides match TRBD2. V lost 4 bases to trimming and J lost 4 bases; unmatched junction nucleotides: 15. Germline V lookup: CDR1 SGHAT, CDR2 FQNNGV. This CDR3 is built from 18 residues. CDR3 residues: CASSSLAGGRQPPYEQYF. The CDR3 nucleotides read TGTGCCAGCAGCTCTTTAGCGGGGGGGCGCCAACCGCCATACGAGCAGTACTTC.

CDR3 DNA sequence: TGTGCCAGCAGCTTGTTGAGGGATTCACCCCTCCACTTT. It translates to CASSLLRDSPLHF. The V and J genes are TRBV5-5 and TRBJ1-6; D unresolved. The germline V gene has CDR1 SGHKS and CDR2 YYEKEE (reference sequence). This CDR3 is 13 amino acids long. The V gene lost 1 base and the J gene lost 8 bases, with 7 bases spanning the gap.

This chain joins TRBV10-3 and TRBJ1-1; unclear D gene. The CDR3 totals 13 residues. Germline lookup yields CDR1 ENHRY and CDR2 SYGVKD. Trimming shortened V by 3 bases and J by 8 bases, and 13 bases separated the two germline ends. The CDR3 nucleotides read TGTGCCATCAGTGACGGGGTCCTAAAGGAAGCTTTCTTT. As protein: CAISDGVLKEAFF.

The chain links TRBV7-9 to TRBJ2-7, with a tentative D call TRBD2 (7 bases). Germline V gene data show CDR1 as SEHNR and CDR2 as FQNEAQ (reference sequence). The V and J ends lost 5 bases and 4 bases respectively, with 21 bases between them. The CDR3 is 16 amino acids. This chain's CDR3 is CASSPPVGGVLYEQYF. The CDR3 DNA sequence: TGTGCCAGCAGCCCCCCCGTAGGGGGGGTTTTATACGAGCAGTACTTC.

This rearrangement joins TRBV7-9 to TRBJ1-3; a weak D match, TRBD1 (5 bases). The CDR3 contains 15 residues. Germline CDR1 and CDR2: SEHNR and FQNEAQ (reference sequence). Trimming stripped 3 bases from V and 0 bases from J, with 9 bases between. The CDR3 is CASSLGQYSGNTIYF. In DNA form, the CDR3 reads TGTGCCAGCAGCTTGGGGCAGTACTCTGGAAACACCATATATTTT.

On this clone: Distinct nucleotide sequences in the sample also encode this CDR3. The chain employs TRBV7-3 and TRBJ1-6; 8 bases align to TRBD1. This CDR3 is built from 14 residues. V dropped 5 bases and J dropped 7; count of bases not matched to a gene: 4. Germline CDR1 reads SGHTA; CDR2 reads FQGTGA. The CDR3, as DNA: TGTGCCAGCAGCCTAGACAGGGGAAATTCACCCCTCCACTTT. This gives the protein CASSLDRGNSPLHF.

Here the CDR3 DNA reads TGTGCCTGGGCGGCGGGGATCCAAGAGACCCAGTACTTC. Protein product: CAWAAGIQETQYF. The chain joins TRBV30 to TRBJ2-5, with a weak D call TRBD2 (6 bases). This CDR3 spans 13 amino acids. Germline loops: CDR1 GTSNPN, CDR2 SVGIG (reference sequence). The V end lost 5 bases, the J end lost 1 base, and 11 bases lay between the germline ends. The full variable domain, its missing parts supplied by reference TRBV30 and TRBJ2-5, is SQTIHQWPATLVQPVGSPLSLECTVEGTSNPNLYWYRQAAGRGLQLLFYSVGIGQISSEVPQNLSASRPQDRQFILSSKKLLLSDSGFYLCAWAAGIQETQYFGPGTRLLVL.

V and J are TRBV6-1 and TRBJ2-4; the D is unclear. There are 14 residues in the CDR3. The V end lost 1 base, the J end lost 12 bases, and 16 bases lay between the germline ends. The germline V gene encodes CDR1 MNHNS and CDR2 SASEGT. The CDR3 spells CASSEDPGVIGQYF. DNA for the CDR3: TGTGCCAGCAGTGAAGATCCGGGTGTCATAGGTCAGTACTTC.

This chain joins TRBV24-1 and TRBJ2-7, with 13 bases identical to TRBD2. The CDR3 is 17 residues long. V lost 2 bases, J lost 1 base, and 4 bases stayed unmatched. CDR1 is KGHDR and CDR2 is SFDVKD in the germline V gene. The CDR3 DNA reads as TGTGCCACCAGTGATTACACGGGACTAGCGGGGTCCTACGAGCAGTACTTC. It is translated as CATSDYTGLAGSYEQYF.

CDR3 sequence: CATGGQNYEQYF. CDR3 nucleotides: TGTGCCACAGGGGGGCAGAACTACGAGCAGTACTTC. The chain carries TRBV3-1 (or the pseudogene TRBV3-2) and TRBJ2-7; possible D gene TRBD1, 7 bases. This CDR3 has 12 amino acids. The ends were cut back, 10 bases at V and 3 bases at J, with 13 bases in the middle. Germline loops: CDR1 LGHDT, CDR2 YNNKEL (reference sequence).

The V gene is TRBV5-1, the J gene TRBJ2-2; 9 bases agree with TRBD2. CDR3 length: 17 residues. V lost 0 bases and J lost 7; bases outside the gene matches: 10. Germline CDR1 is SGHRS and CDR2 is YFSETQ. The CDR3 region has the DNA TGCGCCAGCAGCTTGGCCTTGCGGGGGGGCCGTGGCGGGGAGCTGTTTTTT. Translating gives CASSLALRGGRGGELFF.

J is TRBJ2-2 and V is TRBV7-2; 9 bases are a match to TRBD2. Per the germline V gene, CDR1 is SGHTA and CDR2 is FQGNSA. V lost 2 bases and J lost 0; bases outside the gene matches: 4. CDR3 length equals 17 residues. The CDR3 DNA reads as TGTGCCAGCAGCTTACCAGCGGGGGGTACGAACACCGGGGAGCTGTTTTTT. This translates into CASSLPAGGTNTGELFF.

This chain connects TRBV28 to TRBJ2-4, with 7 bases aligning to TRBD1. CDR1 and CDR2 (germline): MDHEN, SYDVKM. V was pared by 8 bases and J by 5 bases, with 3 bases of the junction left unmatched. CDR3 length equals 12 residues. CDR3 sequence (DNA): TGTGCCAGCGCTGGACAGGAAAACATTCAGTACTTC. Its translation is CASAGQENIQYF.

The gene calls are TRBV10-3 and TRBJ2-1; 8 nucleotides agree with TRBD2. V trimming: 4 bases; J trimming: 5 bases; junction bases outside the gene matches: 7. There are 15 residues in the CDR3. Germline V gene lookup returns CDR1 ENHRY and CDR2 SYGVKD. The CDR3 DNA follows: TGTGCCATCAGTGGCCGACTAGCGCTCAACAATGAGCAGTTCTTC. This encodes CAISGRLALNNEQFF.